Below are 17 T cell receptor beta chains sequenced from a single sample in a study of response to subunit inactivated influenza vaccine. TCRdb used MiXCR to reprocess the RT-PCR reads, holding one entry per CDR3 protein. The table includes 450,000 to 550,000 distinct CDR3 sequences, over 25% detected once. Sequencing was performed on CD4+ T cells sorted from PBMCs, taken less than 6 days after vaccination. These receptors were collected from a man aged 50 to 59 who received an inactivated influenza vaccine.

The CDR3 bases are TGCAGTGCCCGGTGGCGGGACACAGATACGCAGTATTTT. This sequence encodes CSARWRDTDTQYF. The chain uses TRBV20-1 and TRBJ2-3; possible D gene TRBD2, 6 bases. This CDR3 has 13 amino acids. The germline V gene encodes CDR1 DFQATT and CDR2 SNEGSKA (reference sequence). Deletions cut 6 bases from V and 2 bases from J, with 12 bases between.

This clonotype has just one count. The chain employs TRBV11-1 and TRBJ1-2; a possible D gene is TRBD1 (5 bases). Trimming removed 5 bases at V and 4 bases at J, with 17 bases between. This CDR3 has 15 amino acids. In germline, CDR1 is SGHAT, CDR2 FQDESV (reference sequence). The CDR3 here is CASSPGPDQGYGYTF. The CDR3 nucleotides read TGTGCCAGCAGCCCGGGACCAGACCAGGGCTATGGCTACACCTTC.

The CDR3 here is CASSLVGARFEAFF. DNA of the CDR3: TGTGCCAGCAGCTTAGTTGGAGCAAGGTTCGAAGCTTTCTTT. The genes are TRBV7-2 and TRBJ1-1, with D unresolved. The germline V gene has CDR1 SGHTA and CDR2 FQGNSA. V was pared by 1 base and J by 8 bases, with 14 bases between. The CDR3 is 14 amino acids.

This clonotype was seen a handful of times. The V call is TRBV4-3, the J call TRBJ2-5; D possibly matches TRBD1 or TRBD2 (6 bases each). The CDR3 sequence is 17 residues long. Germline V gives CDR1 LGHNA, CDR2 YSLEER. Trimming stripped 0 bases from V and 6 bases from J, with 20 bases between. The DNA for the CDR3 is TGCGCCAGCAGCCAAGAGACCCCTGGGGGGACACAGAAGACCCAGTACTTC. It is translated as CASSQETPGGTQKTQYF.

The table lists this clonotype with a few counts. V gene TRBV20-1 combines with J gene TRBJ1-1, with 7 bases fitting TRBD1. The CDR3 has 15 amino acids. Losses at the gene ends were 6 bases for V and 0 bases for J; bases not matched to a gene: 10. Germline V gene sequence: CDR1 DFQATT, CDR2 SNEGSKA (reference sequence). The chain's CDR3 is CSAQSPGTVNTEAFF. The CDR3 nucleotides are TGCAGTGCCCAATCTCCCGGGACAGTGAACACTGAAGCTTTCTTT.

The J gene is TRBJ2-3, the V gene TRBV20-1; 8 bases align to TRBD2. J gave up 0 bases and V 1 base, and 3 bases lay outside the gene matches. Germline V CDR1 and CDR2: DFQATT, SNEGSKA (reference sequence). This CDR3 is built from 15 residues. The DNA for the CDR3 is TGCAGTGCTAGAGGTATAGCGGGGAGCACAGATACGCAGTATTTT. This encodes CSARGIAGSTDTQYF.

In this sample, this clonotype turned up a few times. The DNA of the CDR3 is TGTGCCAGCAGCAAGAACAATGAGCAGTTCTTC. This codes for CASSKNNEQFF. The rearrangement links TRBV9 to TRBJ2-1; D not resolved. Trimming stripped 4 bases from V and 5 bases from J, with 4 bases between. This CDR3 spans 11 amino acids. Germline V gene sequence: CDR1 SGDLS, CDR2 YYNGEE. The full variable domain, completed using reference TRBV9 and TRBJ2-1, is DSGVTQTPKHLITATGQRVTLRCSPRSGDLSVYWYQQSLDQGLQFLIQYYNGEERAKGNILERFSAQQFPDLHSELNLSSLELGDSALYFCASSKNNEQFFGPGTRLTVL.

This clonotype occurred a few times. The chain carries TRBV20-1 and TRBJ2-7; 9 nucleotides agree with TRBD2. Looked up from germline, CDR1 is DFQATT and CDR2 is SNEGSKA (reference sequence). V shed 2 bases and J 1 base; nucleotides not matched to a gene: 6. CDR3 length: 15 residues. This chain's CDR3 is CSARPGLASSYEQYF. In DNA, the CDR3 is TGCAGTGCTAGACCCGGACTAGCGAGTTCCTACGAGCAGTACTTC.

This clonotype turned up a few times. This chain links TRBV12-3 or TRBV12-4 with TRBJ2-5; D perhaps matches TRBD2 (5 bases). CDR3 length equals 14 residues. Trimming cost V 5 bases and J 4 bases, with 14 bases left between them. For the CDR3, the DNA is TGTGCCAGCAGTAGTTTGGTGGGGAGAGAGACCCAGTACTTC. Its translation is CASSSLVGRETQYF.

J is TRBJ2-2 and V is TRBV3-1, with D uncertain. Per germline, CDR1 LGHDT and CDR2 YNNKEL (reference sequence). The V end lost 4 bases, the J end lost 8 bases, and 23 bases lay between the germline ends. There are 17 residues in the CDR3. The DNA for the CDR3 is TGTGCCAGCAGCCTACGTCGAGGCGTCTATAAACCTGGGGAGCTGTTTTTT. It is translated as CASSLRRGVYKPGELFF.

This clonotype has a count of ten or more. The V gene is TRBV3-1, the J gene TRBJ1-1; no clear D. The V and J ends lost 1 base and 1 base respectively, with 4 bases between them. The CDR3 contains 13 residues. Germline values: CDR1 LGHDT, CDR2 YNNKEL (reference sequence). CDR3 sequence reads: CASSQAGNTEAFF. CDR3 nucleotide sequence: TGTGCCAGCAGCCAAGCCGGGAACACTGAAGCTTTCTTT.

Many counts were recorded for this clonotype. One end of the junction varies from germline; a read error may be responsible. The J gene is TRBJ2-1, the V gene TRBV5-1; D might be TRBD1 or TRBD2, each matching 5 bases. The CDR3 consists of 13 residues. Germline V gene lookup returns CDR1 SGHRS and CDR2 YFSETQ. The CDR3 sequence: CASSLGTGNEQFF. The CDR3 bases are TGTGCCAGCAGCTTAGGGACGGGCAATGAGCAGTTCTTC.

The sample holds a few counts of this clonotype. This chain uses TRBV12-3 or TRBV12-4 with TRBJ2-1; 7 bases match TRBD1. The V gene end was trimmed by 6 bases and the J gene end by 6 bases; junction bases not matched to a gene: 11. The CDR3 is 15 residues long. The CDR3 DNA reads TGTGCCAGCAGCCCGCGACAGGGAGAAGGCAATGAGCAGTTCTTC. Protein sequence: CASSPRQGEGNEQFF.

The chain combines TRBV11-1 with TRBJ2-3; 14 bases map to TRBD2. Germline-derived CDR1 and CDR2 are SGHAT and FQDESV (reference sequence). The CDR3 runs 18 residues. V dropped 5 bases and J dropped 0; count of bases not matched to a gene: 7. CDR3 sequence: CASSRGLAGGTSTDTQYF. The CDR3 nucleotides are TGTGCCAGCAGCCGCGGACTAGCGGGGGGAACGAGCACAGATACGCAGTATTTT.

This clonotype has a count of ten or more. CDR3 in amino acids: CAISTGGLASSYNEQFF. CDR3 DNA sequence: TGTGCCATCAGTACAGGGGGCTTAGCAAGCTCCTACAATGAGCAGTTCTTC. The chain is built from TRBV10-3 and TRBJ2-1, with 9 nucleotides matching TRBD1. The CDR3 has 17 amino acids. V gave up 5 bases and J gave up 0 bases; unmatched junction bases: 8. CDR1 and CDR2 from the germline V gene are ENHRY and SYGVKD.

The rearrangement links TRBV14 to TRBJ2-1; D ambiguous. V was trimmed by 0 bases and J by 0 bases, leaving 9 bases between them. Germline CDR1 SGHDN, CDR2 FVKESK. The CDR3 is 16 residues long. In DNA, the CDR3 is TGTGCCAGCAGCCAAGATTTAGGATACTCCTACAATGAGCAGTTCTTC. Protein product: CASSQDLGYSYNEQFF.

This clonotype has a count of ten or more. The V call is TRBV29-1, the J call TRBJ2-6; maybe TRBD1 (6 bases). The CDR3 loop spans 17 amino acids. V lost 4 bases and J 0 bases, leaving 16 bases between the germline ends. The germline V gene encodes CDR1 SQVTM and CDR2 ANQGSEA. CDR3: CSVATGQALSGANVLTF. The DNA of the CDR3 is TGCAGCGTTGCAACGGGACAAGCCCTCTCTGGGGCCAACGTCCTGACTTTC.